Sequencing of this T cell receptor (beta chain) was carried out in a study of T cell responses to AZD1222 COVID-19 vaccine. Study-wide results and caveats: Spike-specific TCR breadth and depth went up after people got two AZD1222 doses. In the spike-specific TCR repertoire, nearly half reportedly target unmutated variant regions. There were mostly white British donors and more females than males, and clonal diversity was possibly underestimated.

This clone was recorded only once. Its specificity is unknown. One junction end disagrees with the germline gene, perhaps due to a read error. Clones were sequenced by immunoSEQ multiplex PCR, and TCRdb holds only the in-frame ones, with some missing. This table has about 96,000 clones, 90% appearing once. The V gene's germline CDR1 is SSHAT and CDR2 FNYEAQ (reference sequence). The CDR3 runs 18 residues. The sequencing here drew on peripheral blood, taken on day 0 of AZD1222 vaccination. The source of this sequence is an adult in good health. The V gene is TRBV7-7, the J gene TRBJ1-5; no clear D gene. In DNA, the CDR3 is TGTGCTAGCAGCTTAGGGCTCACGGGCCTTCATAGCAATCAGCCCCAGCATTTT. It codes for CASSLGLTGLHSNQPQHF.